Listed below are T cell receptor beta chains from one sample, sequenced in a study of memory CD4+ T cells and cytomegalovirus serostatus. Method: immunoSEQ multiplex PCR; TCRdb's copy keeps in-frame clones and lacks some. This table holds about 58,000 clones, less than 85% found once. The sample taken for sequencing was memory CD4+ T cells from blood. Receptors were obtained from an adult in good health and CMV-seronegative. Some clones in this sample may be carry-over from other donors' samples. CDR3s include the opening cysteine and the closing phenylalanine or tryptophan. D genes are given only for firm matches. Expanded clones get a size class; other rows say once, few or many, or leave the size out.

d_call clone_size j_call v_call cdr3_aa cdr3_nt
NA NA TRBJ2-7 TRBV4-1 CASSQTGTEAYEQYF TGCGCCAGCAGCCAAACCGGGACGGAGGCTTACGAGCAGTACTTC
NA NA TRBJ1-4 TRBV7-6 CASSPGRTENEKLFF TGTGCCAGCAGCCCGGGACGCACAGAGAATGAAAAACTGTTTTTT
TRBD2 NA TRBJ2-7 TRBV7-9 CASSLARQNSGSSYEQYF TGTGCCAGCAGCTTAGCGAGGCAGAATAGCGGGAGCTCCTACGAGCAGTACTTC
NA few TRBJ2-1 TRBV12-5 CASGLVHYNEQFF TGTGCTAGTGGTTTGGTACACTACAATGAGCAGTTCTTC
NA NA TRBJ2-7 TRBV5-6 CASSERGPSYEQYF TGTGCCAGCAGCGAGCGTGGACCCTCCTACGAGCAGTACTTC
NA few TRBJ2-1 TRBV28 CASSFRLEQFF TGTGCCAGCAGTTTTAGACTAGAGCAGTTCTTC
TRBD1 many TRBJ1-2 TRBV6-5 CASSYRDRGYGYTF TGTGCCAGCAGTTACCGGGACAGAGGCTATGGCTACACCTTC
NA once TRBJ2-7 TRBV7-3 CASSLTLDSTSEQYF TGTGCCAGCAGCTTAACGTTGGACAGCACGAGCGAGCAGTACTTC
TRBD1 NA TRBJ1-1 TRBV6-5 CASSLDRGQPLAFF TGTGCCAGCAGCCTTGACAGGGGCCAACCTTTAGCTTTCTTT
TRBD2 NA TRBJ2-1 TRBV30 CAWGAQRDHNEQFF TGTGCCTGGGGGGCCCAGCGGGACCACAATGAGCAGTTCTTC
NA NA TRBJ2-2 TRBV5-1 CASSLSRGATGELFF TGCGCCAGCAGCTTGTCCCGGGGGGCCACCGGGGAGCTGTTTTTT
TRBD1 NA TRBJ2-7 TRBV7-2 CASSAPRGRAYEQYF TGTGCCAGCAGCGCCCCCAGGGGGCGGGCCTACGAGCAGTACTTC
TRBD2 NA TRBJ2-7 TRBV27 CASSPRRTSGSHFYEQYF TGTGCCAGCAGTCCGCGCAGGACTAGCGGGAGCCACTTCTACGAGCAGTACTTC
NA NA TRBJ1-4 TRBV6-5 CASSPRGRGNEKLFF TGTGCCAGCAGCCCGAGGGGGAGAGGGAATGAAAAACTGTTTTTT
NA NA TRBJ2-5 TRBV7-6 CASSGGGQFQETQYF TGTGCCAGCAGCGGGGGAGGACAGTTCCAAGAGACCCAGTACTTC
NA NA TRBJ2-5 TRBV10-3 CAISERWETQYF TGTGCCATTAGTGAGCGATGGGAGACCCAGTACTTC
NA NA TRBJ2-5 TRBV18 CASSPGPVETQYF TGTGCCAGCTCACCAGGCCCGGTGGAGACCCAGTACTTC
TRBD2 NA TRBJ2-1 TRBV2 CASSRLAGSNEQFF TGTGCCAGCAGTAGACTAGCGGGATCGAATGAGCAGTTCTTC
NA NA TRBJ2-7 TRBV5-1 CASSLLSGDAYEQYF TGCGCCAGCAGCCTCCTCTCGGGGGACGCCTACGAGCAGTACTTC
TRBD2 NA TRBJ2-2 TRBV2 CATQTSGNTGELFF TGTGCCACCCAAACTAGCGGCAACACCGGGGAGCTGTTTTTT
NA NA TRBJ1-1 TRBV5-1 CASSRLSVKDTEAFF TGCGCCAGCAGCCGACTAAGTGTTAAGGACACTGAAGCTTTCTTT
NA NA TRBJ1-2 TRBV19 CASSMAETDYGYTF TGTGCCAGTAGTATGGCAGAGACCGACTATGGCTACACCTTC
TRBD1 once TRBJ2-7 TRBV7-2 CASSLLQGALDEQYF TGTGCCAGCAGCTTGTTACAGGGGGCGCTGGACGAGCAGTACTTC
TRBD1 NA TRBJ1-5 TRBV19 CAILLTGGSHQPQHF TGTGCCATCCTTTTGACAGGGGGCTCTCATCAGCCCCAGCATTTT
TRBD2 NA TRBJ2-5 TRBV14 CASSQYLAGGQETQYF TGTGCCAGCAGCCAATACCTAGCGGGAGGTCAAGAGACCCAGTACTTC
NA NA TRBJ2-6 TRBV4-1 CASSQGRTANPLVLTF TGCGCCAGCAGCCAGGGAAGGACAGCCAACCCCCTCGTCCTGACTTTC
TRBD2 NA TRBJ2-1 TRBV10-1 CASSVSRGSSYNEQFF TGCGCCAGCAGCGTCTCTCGCGGGAGCTCCTACAATGAGCAGTTCTTC
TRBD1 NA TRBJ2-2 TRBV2 CASRETGGTLLTGELFF TGTGCCAGCAGAGAGACAGGGGGGACGTTACTCACCGGGGAGCTGTTTTTT
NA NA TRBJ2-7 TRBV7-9 CASSLGGQGGEQYF TGTGCCAGCAGCTTAGGAGGTCAGGGGGGGGAGCAGTACTTC
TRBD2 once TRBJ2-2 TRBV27 CASSPRSGTSGRTKNTGELFF TGTGCCAGCAGTCCAAGATCCGGGACTAGCGGGAGGACCAAGAACACCGGGGAGCTGTTTTTT
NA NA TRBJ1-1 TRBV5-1 CASSLGHLIGGNTEAFF TGCGCCAGCAGCTTGGGACATCTAATCGGGGGGAACACTGAAGCTTTCTTT
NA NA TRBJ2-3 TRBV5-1 CASSLAVGGDTQYF TGCGCCAGCAGCTTGGCCGTGGGGGGAGATACGCAGTATTTT
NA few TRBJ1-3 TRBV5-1 CASGTGVAGNTIYF TGCGCCAGCGGAACGGGGGTAGCCGGAAACACCATATATTTT
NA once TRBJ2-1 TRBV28 CASSSQWRPYGNEQFF TGTGCCAGCAGTTCCCAATGGAGGCCCTATGGAAATGAGCAGTTCTTC
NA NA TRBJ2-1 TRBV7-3 CASSLELVTEQFF TGTGCCAGCAGCTTAGAACTGGTTACGGAGCAGTTCTTC
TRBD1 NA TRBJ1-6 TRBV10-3 CAISEGQGTNSPLHF TGTGCCATCAGTGAGGGACAGGGGACAAATTCACCCCTCCACTTT
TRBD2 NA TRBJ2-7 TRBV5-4 CASSPGGGAYEQYF TGTGCCAGCAGCCCCGGGGGGGGTGCCTACGAGCAGTACTTC
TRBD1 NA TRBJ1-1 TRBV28 CASSPGGGNTEAFF TGTGCCAGCAGTCCAGGGGGCGGGAACACTGAAGCTTTCTTT
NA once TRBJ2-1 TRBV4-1 CASSQRTGAEEQFF TGCGCCAGCAGCCAACGAACCGGCGCAGAGGAGCAGTTCTTC
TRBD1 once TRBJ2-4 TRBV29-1 CSAGTGGKNIQYF TGCAGCGCGGGGACAGGAGGCAAAAACATTCAGTACTTC
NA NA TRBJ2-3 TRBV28 CASSLNGGSSTDTQYF TGTGCCAGCAGTTTAAATGGGGGGTCCAGCACAGATACGCAGTATTTT